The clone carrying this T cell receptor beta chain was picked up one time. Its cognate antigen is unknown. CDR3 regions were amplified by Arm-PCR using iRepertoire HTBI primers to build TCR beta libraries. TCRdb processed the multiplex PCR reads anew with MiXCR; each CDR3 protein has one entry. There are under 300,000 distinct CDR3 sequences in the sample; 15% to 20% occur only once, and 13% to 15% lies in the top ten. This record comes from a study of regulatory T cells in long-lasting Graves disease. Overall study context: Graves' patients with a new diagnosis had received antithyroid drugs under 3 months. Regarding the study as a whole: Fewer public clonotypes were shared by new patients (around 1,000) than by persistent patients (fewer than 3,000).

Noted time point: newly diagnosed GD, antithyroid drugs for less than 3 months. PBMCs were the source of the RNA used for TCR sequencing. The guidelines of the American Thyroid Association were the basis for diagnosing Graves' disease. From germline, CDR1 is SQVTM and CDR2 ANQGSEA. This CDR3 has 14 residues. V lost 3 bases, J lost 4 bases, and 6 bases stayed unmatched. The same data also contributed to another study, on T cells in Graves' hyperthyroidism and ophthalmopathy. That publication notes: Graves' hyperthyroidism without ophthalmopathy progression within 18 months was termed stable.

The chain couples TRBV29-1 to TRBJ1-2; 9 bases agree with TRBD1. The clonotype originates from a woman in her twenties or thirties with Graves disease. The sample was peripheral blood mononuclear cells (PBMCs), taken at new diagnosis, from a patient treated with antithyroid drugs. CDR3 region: CSVDLTGGSYGYTF. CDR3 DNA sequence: TGCAGCGTTGATTTAACAGGGGGCAGCTATGGCTACACCTTC.